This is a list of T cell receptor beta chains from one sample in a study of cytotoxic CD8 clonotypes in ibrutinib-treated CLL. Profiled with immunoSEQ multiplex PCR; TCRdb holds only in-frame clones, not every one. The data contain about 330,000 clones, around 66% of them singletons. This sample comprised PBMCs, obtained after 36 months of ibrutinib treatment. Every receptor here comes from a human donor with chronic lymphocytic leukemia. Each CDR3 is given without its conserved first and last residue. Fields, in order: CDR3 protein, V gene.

CDR3 protein: ASSVGINIAKNIQY
V gene: TRBV11-2

CDR3 protein: ASSLFTSRHNEQF
V gene: TRBV28

CDR3 protein: ASSSGPGYEQY
V gene: TRBV11-2

CDR3 protein: AAGENTEAF
V gene: TRBV7-2

CDR3 protein: ASSLRGLNTIY
V gene: TRBV5-6

CDR3 protein: ATSRGAGGIYETQY
V gene: TRBV15

CDR3 protein: ASSFWQGGYEQY
V gene: TRBV5-1

CDR3 protein: ALRGERRQPNTYNYGYT
V gene: TRBV7-9

CDR3 protein: SVWFQGVTEAF
V gene: TRBV29-1

CDR3 protein: ASSLASGRAYEQY
V gene: TRBV5-6

CDR3 protein: ASSLYSNSYNEQF
V gene: TRBV27

CDR3 protein: ASSPAGYGYT
V gene: TRBV7-8

CDR3 protein: TSSQDAPGTGGRNTGELF
V gene: TRBV1

CDR3 protein: ASSSASSYNSPLH
V gene: TRBV5-4

CDR3 protein: ATAAPGGYT
V gene: TRBV2

CDR3 protein: ASSQTGQGETQY
V gene: TRBV4-1

CDR3 protein: ASSHTGPNYGYT
V gene: TRBV23-1

CDR3 protein: ASSVSQETGNTGELF
V gene: TRBV9

CDR3 protein: ASSLAPTDTQY
V gene: TRBV7-6

CDR3 protein: ASTSDGRGDTQY
V gene: TRBV27

CDR3 protein: ASSSGRVTDTQY
V gene: TRBV7-9

CDR3 protein: SVSGTGFGFYGYT
V gene: TRBV29-1

CDR3 protein: ASSPKGGGTGELF
V gene: TRBV18

CDR3 protein: ASSFQGRRSTEAF
V gene: TRBV5-5

CDR3 protein: ASSLNTVAAFPYEQY
V gene: TRBV7-2